Listed below are T cell receptor beta chains from one sample, sequenced in a study of graft-versus-host responses after intestinal transplantation. The table came from immunoSEQ multiplex PCR; TCRdb's copy has only in-frame clones and leaves some out. This sample has 30,000 to 40,000 clones, with around 94% found just once. What these receptors recognize is not known. Sequenced here: unstimulated CD4+ T cells sorted from spleen or lymph node cells, sampled before transplant. Receptor source: a human donor who was the organ donor for an intestinal transplant. Each CDR3 is given without its conserved first and last residue. A D gene is named only where the DNA matches it firmly.

>TRBV9|13|NA
ASSAQGKSYNEQF
>TRBV5-6|14|TRBD1
ASSPGGGQVNSPLH
>TRBV6-4|15|NA
ASSPPFSTLSTDTQY
>TRBV21-1|13|NA
ASSNGQAANYEQY
>TRBV20-1|9|NA
SARGSSEAF
>TRBV30|14|TRBD1
AWSVLGTGENNEQF
>TRBV11-2|13|TRBD1
ASSPRDRGEETQY
>TRBV27|12|TRBD1
ASRGQGSPYEQY
>TRBV9|11|TRBD1
ASSPGQGEGYT
>TRBV30|12|NA
AWSGGGKDTEAF
>TRBV6-1|11|TRBD2
ASTGTSGGLQY
>TRBV5-4|12|NA
ASSLGAKDTEAF
>TRBV11-2|13|TRBD2
ASSSTSGSYNEQF
>TRBV7-9|12|NA
ASSLGTPTDTQY
>TRBV6-4|17|TRBD1
ASRGVRAGGLFSSYEQY
>TRBV18|14|TRBD1
ASSHPRTGSADTQY
>TRBV10-3|12|TRBD2
AISASGGADEQF
>TRBV4-1|13|NA
ASSQGRMYNSPLH
>TRBV19|13|NA
ASSTRAATNEKLF
>TRBV28|10|NA
ASRNRHYGYT
>TRBV10-3|15|NA
AIKGRGAGASTDTQY
>TRBV7-2|13|NA
ASSFSTGANEKLF
>TRBV5-1|15|TRBD2
ASSFPTSGGGYNEQF
>TRBV28|13|NA
ASSLGAGLSYEQY
>TRBV27|12|NA
ASSLGGVVSPLH
>TRBV4-3|13|NA
ASSQGTTSGNTIY
>TRBV6-6|12|NA
ASSSSLGKETQY
>TRBV28|17|TRBD2
ASSILGLAGAQDTDTQY
>TRBV29-1|11|NA
SVEGSRNSPLH
>TRBV5-6|13|TRBD1
ASSLFGTESYEQY
>TRBV6-6|14|TRBD2
ASSLRGTSGGNEQF
>TRBV19|12|NA
ASSLRDRNEKLF
>TRBV27|12|NA
ASSPSRGGETQY
>TRBV9|11|NA
ASSVDRVGELF
>TRBV7-2|16|TRBD2
ASSLTSGGASRQETQY
>TRBV5-4|13|NA
ASSLAGSSYNEQF
>TRBV7-9|9|NA
ASSSQETQY
>TRBV4-1|16|NA
ASSQDGQGGSGANVLT
>TRBV19|14|NA
ASSGWGGAGANVLT
>TRBV6-6|12|TRBD2
ASRKRDSYNEQF